A single sample is the source of the 2 T cell receptor beta chains below, sequenced in a study of blood T cell repertoires in COVID-19. Only in-frame clones appear in the TCRdb table, and some are missing; sequencing was by immunoSEQ multiplex PCR. The repertoire holds roughly 150,000 clones, over 85% seen once, with 15% to 20% in the top ten. The sample comprised peripheral blood. These receptors all come from a man aged 55 to 70 with active or convalescent COVID-19.

This chain uses TRBV4-2 with TRBJ2-5; 11 nucleotides align to TRBD2. This CDR3 has 16 amino acids. V trimming: 3 bases; J trimming: 1 base; junction bases outside the gene matches: 4. CDR1 and CDR2 (germline): LGHNA, YNFKEQ. The CDR3 DNA follows: TGTGCCAGCAGCCACGAGGGACTAGCGGCCCAAGAGACCCAGTACTTC. Amino acids: CASSHEGLAAQETQYF.

The rearrangement joins TRBV14 to TRBJ2-5, with 7 bases aligning to TRBD1. The germline CDR1 and CDR2 sequences are SGHDN and FVKESK. The CDR3 has 17 residues. The junction had 14 bases not matched to a gene; V was cut back by 0 bases and J by 7 bases. The CDR3 coding sequence is TGTGCCAGCAGCCAAGAGAGGTTGATAGGGGGCGTCGGGACCCAGTACTTC. This codes for CASSQERLIGGVGTQYF.